This TCR beta chain was sequenced during a study of CD8+CD57+ T cells in acquired aplastic anemia. Study at large: Sorted CD4+ plus CD8+ cells gave DNA averaging roughly 2.9 ug. Healthy donors gave approximately 9.8 million reads on average for CD4+ cells. General study results and limits: Patients and controls were found to share twenty-nine CD8+ CDR3 sequences. Patients and healthy controls showed no significant CD8+ Simpson's diversity difference.

The V and J ends lost 3 bases and 6 bases, in that order; junction bases with no gene match: 6. Germline CDR1 and CDR2: SNHLY and FYNNEI. The CDR3 consists of 15 residues. Profiles of TCR beta VDJ and CDR3 were generated from a genomic DNA template. TCRdb reanalysed the reads using MiXCR and keeps one entry per CDR3 protein. The sample yields roughly 58,000 distinct CDR3 sequences, about 56% seen once. Notes on this clonotype: The antigen is unknown.

The chain has TRBV2 and TRBJ2-1, with 9 bases aligning to TRBD2. Specimen: sorted CD4+, CD8+, or CD8+CD57+ T cells (not recorded which) from PBMCs. The sequence was obtained from a human donor in good health, serving as a control. In DNA, the CDR3 is TGTGCCAGCAGTGATGAGGCGGGAGGGCGCAATGAGCAGTTCTTC. Translated, it gives CASSDEAGGRNEQFF.